This TCR beta chain was identified in a study of breast tumors, draining lymph nodes, adjacent tissues. One entry per CDR3 protein results from TCRdb running MiXCR on the multiplex PCR reads. The profile covers around 140,000 distinct CDR3 sequences, with approximately 20% appearing a single time and about 2.4% taken by the ten largest. By share, this clonotype counts as medium-sized (0.01 to 0.1%). Breast cancer patients provided tissue from their axillary draining lymph nodes. This clonotype was obtained from a female donor with breast cancer. Some clones in this sample may be carry-over from other donors' samples. Source material: axillary lymph node tissue.

The CDR3 sequence: CASGDLEFF. DNA for the CDR3: TGCGCCAGCGGGGATTTAGAGTTCTTC. J is TRBJ2-1 and V is TRBV5-1; D is ambiguous. The CDR3 is 9 amino acids. V lost 7 bases to trimming and J lost 14 bases, with 10 bases between them. CDR1 is SGHRS and CDR2 is YFSETQ in the germline V gene.